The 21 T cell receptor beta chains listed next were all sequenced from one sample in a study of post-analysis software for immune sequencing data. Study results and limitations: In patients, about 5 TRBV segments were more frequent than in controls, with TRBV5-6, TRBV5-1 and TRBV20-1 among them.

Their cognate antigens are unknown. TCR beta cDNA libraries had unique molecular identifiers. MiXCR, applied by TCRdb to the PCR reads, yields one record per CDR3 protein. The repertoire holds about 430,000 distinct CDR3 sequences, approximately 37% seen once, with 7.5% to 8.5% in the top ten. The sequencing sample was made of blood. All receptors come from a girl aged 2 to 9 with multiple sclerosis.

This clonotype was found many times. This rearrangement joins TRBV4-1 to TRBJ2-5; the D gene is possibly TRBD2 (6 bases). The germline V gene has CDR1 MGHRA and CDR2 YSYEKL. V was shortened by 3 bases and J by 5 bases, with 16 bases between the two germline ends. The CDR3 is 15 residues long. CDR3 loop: CASSQGEFGRETQYF. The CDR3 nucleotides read TGCGCCAGCAGCCAGGGAGAATTTGGGAGGGAGACCCAGTACTTC.

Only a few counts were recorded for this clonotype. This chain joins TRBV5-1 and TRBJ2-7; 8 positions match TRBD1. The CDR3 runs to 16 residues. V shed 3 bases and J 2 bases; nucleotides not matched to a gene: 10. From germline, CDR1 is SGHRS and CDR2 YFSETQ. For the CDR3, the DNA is TGCGCCAGCAGCTCAGGGACTGGGACAGGTGCCTACGAGCAGTACTTC. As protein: CASSSGTGTGAYEQYF.

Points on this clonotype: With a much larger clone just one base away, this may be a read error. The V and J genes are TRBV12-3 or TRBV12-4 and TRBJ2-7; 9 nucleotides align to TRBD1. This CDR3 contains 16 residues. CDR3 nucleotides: TGTGCCAGCAGTCAAAGCTTAGGGACAGGGATCTACGAGCTGTACTTC. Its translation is CASSQSLGTGIYELYF.

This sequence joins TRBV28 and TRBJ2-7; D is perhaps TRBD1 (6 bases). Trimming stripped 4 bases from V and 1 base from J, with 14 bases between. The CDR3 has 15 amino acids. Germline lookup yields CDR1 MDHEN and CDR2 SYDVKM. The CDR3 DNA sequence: TGTGCCAGCAGTTCCCCAGGGGATAATTCCTACGAGCAGTACTTC. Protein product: CASSSPGDNSYEQYF.

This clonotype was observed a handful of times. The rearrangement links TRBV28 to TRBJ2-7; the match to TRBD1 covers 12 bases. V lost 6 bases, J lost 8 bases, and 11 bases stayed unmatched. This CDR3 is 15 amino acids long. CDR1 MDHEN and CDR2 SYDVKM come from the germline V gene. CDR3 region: CASSYHRDRGQKQYF. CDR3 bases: TGTGCCAGCAGCTACCACCGGGACAGGGGGCAGAAGCAGTACTTC.

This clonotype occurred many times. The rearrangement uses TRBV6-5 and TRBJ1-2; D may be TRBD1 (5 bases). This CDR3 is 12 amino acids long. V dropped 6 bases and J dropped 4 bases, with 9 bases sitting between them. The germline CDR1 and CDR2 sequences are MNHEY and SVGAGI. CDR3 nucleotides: TGTGCCAGCAGCCACGACAGCTATGGCTACACCTTC. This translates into CASSHDSYGYTF.

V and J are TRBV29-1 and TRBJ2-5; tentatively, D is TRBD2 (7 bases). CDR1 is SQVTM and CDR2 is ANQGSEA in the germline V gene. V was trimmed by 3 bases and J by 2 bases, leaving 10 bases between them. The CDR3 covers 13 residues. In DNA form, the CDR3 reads TGCAGCGTTGATAAGGGGGGGCAAGAGACCCAGTACTTC. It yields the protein CSVDKGGQETQYF.

The CDR3 region has the DNA TGCAGTGCTAGAGATAGCGGGAGTGTGTATGAGCAGTTCTTC. It codes for CSARDSGSVYEQFF. The chain couples TRBV20-1 to TRBJ2-1; 9 bases are shared with TRBD2. The J segment lost 8 bases and the V segment lost 0 bases, leaving 5 bases of the junction unmatched. The CDR3 has 14 residues. Germline lookup yields CDR1 DFQATT and CDR2 SNEGSKA (reference sequence).

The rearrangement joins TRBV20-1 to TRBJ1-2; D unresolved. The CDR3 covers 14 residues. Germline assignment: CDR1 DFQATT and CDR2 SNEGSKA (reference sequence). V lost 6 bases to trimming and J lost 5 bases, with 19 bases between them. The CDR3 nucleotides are TGCAGTGCCCCGGCGTCGCAGTTCCCATATGGCTACACCTTC. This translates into CSAPASQFPYGYTF.

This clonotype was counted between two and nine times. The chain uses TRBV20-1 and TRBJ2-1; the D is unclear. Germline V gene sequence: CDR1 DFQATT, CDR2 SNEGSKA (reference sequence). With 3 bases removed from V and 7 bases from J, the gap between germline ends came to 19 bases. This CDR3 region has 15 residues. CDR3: CSASYTLAPQNEQFF. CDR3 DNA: TGCAGTGCTAGCTATACACTGGCACCACAAAATGAGCAGTTCTTC.

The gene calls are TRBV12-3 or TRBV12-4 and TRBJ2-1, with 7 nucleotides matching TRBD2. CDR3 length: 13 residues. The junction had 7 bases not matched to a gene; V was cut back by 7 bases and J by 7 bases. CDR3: CASKGWEGNEQFF. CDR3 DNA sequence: TGTGCCAGCAAGGGTTGGGAGGGAAATGAGCAGTTCTTC.

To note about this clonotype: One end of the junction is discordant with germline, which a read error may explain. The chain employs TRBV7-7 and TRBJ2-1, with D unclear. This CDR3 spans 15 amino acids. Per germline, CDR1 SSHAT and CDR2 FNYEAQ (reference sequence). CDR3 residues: CASSLDGVRDNEQFF. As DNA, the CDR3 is TGTGCTAGCAGCTTAGATGGTGTAAGGGACAATGAGCAGTTCTTC.

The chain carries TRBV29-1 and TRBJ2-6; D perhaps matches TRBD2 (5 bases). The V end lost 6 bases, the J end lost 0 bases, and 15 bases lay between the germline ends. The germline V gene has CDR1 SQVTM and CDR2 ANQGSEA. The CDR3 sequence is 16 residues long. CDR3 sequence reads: CSVERESISGANVLTF. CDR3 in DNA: TGCAGCGTAGAGAGGGAAAGCATCTCTGGGGCCAACGTCCTGACTTTC.

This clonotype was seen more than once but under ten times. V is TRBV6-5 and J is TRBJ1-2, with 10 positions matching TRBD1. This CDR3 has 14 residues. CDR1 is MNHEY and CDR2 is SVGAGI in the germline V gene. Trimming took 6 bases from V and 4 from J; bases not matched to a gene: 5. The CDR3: CASSRDRGFYGYTF. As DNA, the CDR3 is TGTGCCAGCAGCAGGGACAGGGGTTTCTATGGCTACACCTTC.

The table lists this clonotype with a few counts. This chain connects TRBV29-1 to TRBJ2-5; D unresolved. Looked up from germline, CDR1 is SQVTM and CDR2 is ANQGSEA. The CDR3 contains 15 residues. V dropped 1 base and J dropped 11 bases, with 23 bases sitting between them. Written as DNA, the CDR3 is TGCAGCGTTGAAGGGGTCGGTGGGCCAGATGATGAGCAGTACTTC. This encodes CSVEGVGGPDDEQYF.

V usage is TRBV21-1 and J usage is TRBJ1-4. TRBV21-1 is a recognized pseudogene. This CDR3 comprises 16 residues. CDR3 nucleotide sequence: TGTACCGGCAGCAAATACCGACACTCGGGAGGTGAAAAACTGTTTTTT. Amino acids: CTGSKYRHSGGEKLFF.

The CDR3 region is CSARDPTGFSYNEQFF. The CDR3 coding sequence is TGCAGTGCTAGAGATCCGACAGGGTTCTCCTACAATGAGCAGTTCTTC. The chain employs TRBV20-1 and TRBJ2-1, with TRBD1 identical over 7 bases. CDR1 and CDR2 (germline): DFQATT, SNEGSKA (reference sequence). This CDR3 comprises 16 residues. The J segment lost 0 bases and the V segment lost 0 bases, leaving 5 bases of the junction unmatched.

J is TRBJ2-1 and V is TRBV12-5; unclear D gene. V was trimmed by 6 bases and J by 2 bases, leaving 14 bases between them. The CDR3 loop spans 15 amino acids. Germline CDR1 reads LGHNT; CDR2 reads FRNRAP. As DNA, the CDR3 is TGTGCTAGTGGCTCAAATATTGGGCCCTACAATGAGCAGTTCTTC. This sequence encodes CASGSNIGPYNEQFF.

Here the CDR3 DNA reads TGCGCCAGCAGTGGGCAGGGTCGGGGCGAGCAGTACTTC. Protein product: CASSGQGRGEQYF. The chain links TRBV10-2 to TRBJ2-7; D tentatively fits TRBD1 or TRBD2 (5 bases each). CDR3 length equals 13 residues. Germline-derived CDR1 and CDR2 are WSHSY and SAAADI. Trimming removed 4 bases from V and 6 bases from J, with 13 bases in between.

The CDR3: CASSEAAGSGREQYF. CDR3 sequence (DNA): TGTGCCAGCAGTGAGGCAGCGGGGTCGGGTAGGGAGCAGTACTTC. The chain is built from TRBV6-1 and TRBJ2-7; 7 positions match TRBD2. Germline V gene data show CDR1 as MNHNS and CDR2 as SASEGT. Trimming cost V 3 bases and J 7 bases; bases outside gene matches: 12. The CDR3 length is 15 residues.

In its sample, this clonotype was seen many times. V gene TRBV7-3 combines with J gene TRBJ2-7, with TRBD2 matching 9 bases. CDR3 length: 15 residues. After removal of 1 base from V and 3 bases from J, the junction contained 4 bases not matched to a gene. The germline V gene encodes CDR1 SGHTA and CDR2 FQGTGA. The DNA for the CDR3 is TGTGCCAGCAGCTTAAGTGGTAGCGGGAGCTACGAGCAGTACTTC. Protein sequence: CASSLSGSGSYEQYF.